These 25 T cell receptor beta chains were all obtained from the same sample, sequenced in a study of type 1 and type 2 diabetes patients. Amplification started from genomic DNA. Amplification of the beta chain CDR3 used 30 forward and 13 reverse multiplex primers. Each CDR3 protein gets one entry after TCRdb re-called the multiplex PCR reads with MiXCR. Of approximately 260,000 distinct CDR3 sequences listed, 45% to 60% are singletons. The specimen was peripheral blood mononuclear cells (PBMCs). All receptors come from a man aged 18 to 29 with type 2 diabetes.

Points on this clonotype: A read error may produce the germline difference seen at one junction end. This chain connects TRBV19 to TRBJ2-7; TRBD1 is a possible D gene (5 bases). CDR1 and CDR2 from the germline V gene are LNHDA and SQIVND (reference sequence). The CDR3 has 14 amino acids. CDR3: CTSAVYNRHYEQYF. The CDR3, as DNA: TGTACCAGCGCCGTGTACAACAGGCACTACGAGCAGTACTTC.

CDR3 amino acids: CASSLLAGVTGELFF. CDR3 coding DNA: TGTGCCAGCAGCCTACTAGCGGGGGTCACCGGGGAGCTGTTTTTT. The rearrangement links TRBV11-1 to TRBJ2-2; 11 bases agree with TRBD2. The CDR3 sequence is 15 residues long. CDR1 SGHAT and CDR2 FQDESV come from the germline V gene (reference sequence). V was pared by 5 bases and J by 4 bases, with 3 bases of the junction left unmatched.

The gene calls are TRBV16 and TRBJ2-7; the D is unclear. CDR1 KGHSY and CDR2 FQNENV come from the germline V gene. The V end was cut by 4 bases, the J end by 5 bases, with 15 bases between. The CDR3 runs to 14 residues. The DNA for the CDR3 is TGTGCCAGCAGCCCTTCCGTCGCAGCCCACGAGCAGTACTTC. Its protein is CASSPSVAAHEQYF.

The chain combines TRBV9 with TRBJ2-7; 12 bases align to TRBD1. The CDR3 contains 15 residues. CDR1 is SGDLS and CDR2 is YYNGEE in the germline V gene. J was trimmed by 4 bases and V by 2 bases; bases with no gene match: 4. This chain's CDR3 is CASSVGTGGRYEQYF. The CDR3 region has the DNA TGTGCCAGCAGCGTTGGGACAGGGGGCAGATACGAGCAGTACTTC. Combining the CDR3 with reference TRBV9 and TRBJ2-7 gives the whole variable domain DSGVTQTPKHLITATGQRVTLRCSPRSGDLSVYWYQQSLDQGLQFLIQYYNGEERAKGNILERFSAQQFPDLHSELNLSSLELGDSALYFCASSVGTGGRYEQYFGPGTRLTVT.

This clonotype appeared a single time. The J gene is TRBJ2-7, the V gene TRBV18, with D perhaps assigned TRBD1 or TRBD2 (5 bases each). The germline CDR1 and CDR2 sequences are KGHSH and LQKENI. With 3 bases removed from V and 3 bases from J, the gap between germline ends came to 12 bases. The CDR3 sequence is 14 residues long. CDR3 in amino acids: CASSPGPVYYEQYF. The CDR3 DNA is TGTGCCAGCTCACCGGGACCGGTCTACTACGAGCAGTACTTC.

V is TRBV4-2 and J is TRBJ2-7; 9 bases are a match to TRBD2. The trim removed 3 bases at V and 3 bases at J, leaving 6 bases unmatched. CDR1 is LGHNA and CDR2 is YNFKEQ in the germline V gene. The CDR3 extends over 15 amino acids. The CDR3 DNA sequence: TGTGCCAGCAGCCAGGGACTAGCTGGCTTCTACGAGCAGTACTTC. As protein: CASSQGLAGFYEQYF.

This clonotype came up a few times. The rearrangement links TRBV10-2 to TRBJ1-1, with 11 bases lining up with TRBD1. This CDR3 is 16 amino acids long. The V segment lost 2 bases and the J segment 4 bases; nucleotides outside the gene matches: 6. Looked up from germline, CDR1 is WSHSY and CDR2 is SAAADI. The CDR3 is CASSEPPGQGVTEAFF. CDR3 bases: TGCGCCAGCAGTGAGCCCCCGGGACAGGGGGTCACTGAAGCTTTCTTT.

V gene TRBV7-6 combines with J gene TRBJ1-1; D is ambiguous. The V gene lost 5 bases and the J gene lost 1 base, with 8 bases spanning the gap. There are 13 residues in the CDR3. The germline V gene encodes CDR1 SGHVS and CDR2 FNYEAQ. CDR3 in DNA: TGTGCCAGCAGCCCCCGCCAGAACACTGAAGCTTTCTTT. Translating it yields CASSPRQNTEAFF. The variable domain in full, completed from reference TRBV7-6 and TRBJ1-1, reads GAGVSQSPRYKVTKRGQDVALRCDPISGHVSLYWYRQALGQGPEFLTYFNYEAQQDKSGLPNDRFSAERPEGSISTLTIQRTEQRDSAMYRCASSPRQNTEAFFGQGTRLTVV.

The CDR3 nucleotides are TGTGCCTGGACTCCGGGACAGAGAAATTCACCCCTCCACTTT. It specifies CAWTPGQRNSPLHF. The V call is TRBV30, the J call TRBJ1-6; TRBD1 agrees at 7 bases. The V gene's germline CDR1 is GTSNPN and CDR2 SVGIG (reference sequence). With 4 bases clipped from V and 7 bases from J, the junction kept 7 bases outside the gene matches. The CDR3 contains 14 residues.

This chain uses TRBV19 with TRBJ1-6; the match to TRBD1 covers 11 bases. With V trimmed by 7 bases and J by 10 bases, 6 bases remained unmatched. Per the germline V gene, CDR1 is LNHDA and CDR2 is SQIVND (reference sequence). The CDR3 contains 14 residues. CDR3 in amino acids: CASIGTGGRSPLHF. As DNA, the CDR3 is TGTGCCAGTATTGGGACAGGGGGACGGTCACCCCTCCACTTT.

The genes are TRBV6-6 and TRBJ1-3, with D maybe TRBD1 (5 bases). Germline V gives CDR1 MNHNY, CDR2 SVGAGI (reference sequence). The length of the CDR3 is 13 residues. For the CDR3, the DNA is TGTGCGGGGGGGACGAGTTCAGCAAACACCATATATTTT. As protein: CAGGTSSANTIYF.

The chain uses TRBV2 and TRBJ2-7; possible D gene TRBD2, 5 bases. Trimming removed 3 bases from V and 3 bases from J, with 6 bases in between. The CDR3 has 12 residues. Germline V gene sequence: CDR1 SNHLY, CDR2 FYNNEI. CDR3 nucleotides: TGTGCCAGCAGTGACGCGGGCTACGAGCAGTACTTC. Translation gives CASSDAGYEQYF. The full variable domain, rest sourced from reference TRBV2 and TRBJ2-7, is EPEVTQTPSHQVTQMGQEVILRCVPISNHLYFYWYRQILGQKVEFLVSFYNNEISEKSEIFDDQFSVERPDGSNFTLKIRSTKLEDSAMYFCASSDAGYEQYFGPGTRLTVT.

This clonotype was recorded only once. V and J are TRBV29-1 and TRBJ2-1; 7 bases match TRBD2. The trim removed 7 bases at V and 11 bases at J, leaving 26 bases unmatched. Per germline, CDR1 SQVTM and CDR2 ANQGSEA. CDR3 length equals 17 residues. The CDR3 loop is CSGGGVAGTSERTQQFF. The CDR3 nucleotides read TGCAGCGGGGGAGGGGTCGCGGGAACTAGCGAAAGGACCCAGCAGTTCTTC.

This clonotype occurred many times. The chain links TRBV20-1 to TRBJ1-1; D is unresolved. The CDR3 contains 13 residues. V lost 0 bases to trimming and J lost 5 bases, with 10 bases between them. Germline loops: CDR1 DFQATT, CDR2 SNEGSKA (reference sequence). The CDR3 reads CSARDDVTTEAFF. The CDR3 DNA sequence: TGCAGTGCTAGAGATGATGTAACGACTGAAGCTTTCTTT.

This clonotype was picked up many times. The CDR3 reads CASSATGVNYGYTF. CDR3 DNA sequence: TGTGCCAGTAGTGCGACAGGGGTGAACTATGGCTACACCTTC. The rearrangement links TRBV19 to TRBJ1-2, with 8 bases that match TRBD1. Germline CDR1 and CDR2: LNHDA and SQIVND (reference sequence). V lost 5 bases and J lost 2; bases outside the gene matches: 4. The CDR3 length is 14 residues.

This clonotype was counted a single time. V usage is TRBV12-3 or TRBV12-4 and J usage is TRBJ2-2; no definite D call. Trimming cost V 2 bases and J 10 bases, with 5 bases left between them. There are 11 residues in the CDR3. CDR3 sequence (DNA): TGTGCCAGCAGTTTAAGCGAGGAGCTGTTTTTT. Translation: CASSLSEELFF.

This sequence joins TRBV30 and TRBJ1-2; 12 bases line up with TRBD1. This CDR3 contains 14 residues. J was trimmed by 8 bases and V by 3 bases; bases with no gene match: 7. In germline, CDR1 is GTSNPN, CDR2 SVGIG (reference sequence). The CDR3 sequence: CAWRDRDRGRGYTF. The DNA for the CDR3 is TGTGCCTGGAGGGACCGGGACAGGGGGCGAGGCTACACCTTC. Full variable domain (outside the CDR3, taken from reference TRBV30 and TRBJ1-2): SQTIHQWPATLVQPVGSPLSLECTVEGTSNPNLYWYRQAAGRGLQLLFYSVGIGQISSEVPQNLSASRPQDRQFILSSKKLLLSDSGFYLCAWRDRDRGRGYTFGSGTRLTVV.

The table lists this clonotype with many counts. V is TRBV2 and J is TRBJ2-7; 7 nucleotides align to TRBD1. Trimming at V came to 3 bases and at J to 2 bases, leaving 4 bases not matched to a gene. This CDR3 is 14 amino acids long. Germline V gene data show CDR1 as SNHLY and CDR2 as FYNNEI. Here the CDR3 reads CASSEVGTAYEQYF. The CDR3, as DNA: TGTGCCAGCAGTGAGGTTGGGACAGCCTACGAGCAGTACTTC.

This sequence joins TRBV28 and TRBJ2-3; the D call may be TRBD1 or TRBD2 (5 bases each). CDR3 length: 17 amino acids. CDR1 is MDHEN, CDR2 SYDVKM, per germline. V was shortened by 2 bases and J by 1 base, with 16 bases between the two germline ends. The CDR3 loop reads CASSLPGAALGTDTQYF. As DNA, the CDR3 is TGTGCCAGCAGTTTACCCGGGGCGGCCCTGGGCACAGATACGCAGTATTTT.

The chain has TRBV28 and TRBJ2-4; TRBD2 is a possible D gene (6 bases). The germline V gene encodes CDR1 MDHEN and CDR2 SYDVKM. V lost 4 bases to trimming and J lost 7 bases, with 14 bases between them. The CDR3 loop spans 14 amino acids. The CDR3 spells CASSYLGGLNIQYF. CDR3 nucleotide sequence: TGTGCCAGCAGTTACCTTGGAGGGCTCAACATTCAGTACTTC. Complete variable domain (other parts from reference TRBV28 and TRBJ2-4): DVKVTQSSRYLVKRTGEKVFLECVQDMDHENMFWYRQDPGLGLRLIYFSYDVKMKEKGDIPEGYSVSREKKERFSLILESASTNQTSMYLCASSYLGGLNIQYFGAGTRLSVL.

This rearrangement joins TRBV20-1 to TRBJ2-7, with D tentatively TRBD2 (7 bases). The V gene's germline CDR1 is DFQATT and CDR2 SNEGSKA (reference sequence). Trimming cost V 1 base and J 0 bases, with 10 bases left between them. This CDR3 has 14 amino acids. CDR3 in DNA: TGCAGTGCTAGAGGGGGGGGCAACTCCTACGAGCAGTACTTC. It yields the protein CSARGGGNSYEQYF.

The CDR3 loop reads CASSQGQGPSYNEQFF. The CDR3, as DNA: TGCGCCAGCAGCCAGGGACAGGGGCCCTCCTACAATGAGCAGTTCTTC. This chain uses TRBV4-3 with TRBJ2-1; TRBD1 agrees at 10 bases. With V trimmed by 3 bases and J by 0 bases, 2 bases remained unmatched. In germline, CDR1 is LGHNA, CDR2 YSLEER. The CDR3 extends over 16 amino acids.

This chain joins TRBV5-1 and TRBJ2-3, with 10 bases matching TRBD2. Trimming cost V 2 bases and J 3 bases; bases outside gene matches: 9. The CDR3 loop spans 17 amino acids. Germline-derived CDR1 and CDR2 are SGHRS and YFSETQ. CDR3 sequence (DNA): TGCGCCAGCAGCTTTTGGCCGACTAGCGGGCGGACAGATACGCAGTATTTT. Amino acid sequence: CASSFWPTSGRTDTQYF.

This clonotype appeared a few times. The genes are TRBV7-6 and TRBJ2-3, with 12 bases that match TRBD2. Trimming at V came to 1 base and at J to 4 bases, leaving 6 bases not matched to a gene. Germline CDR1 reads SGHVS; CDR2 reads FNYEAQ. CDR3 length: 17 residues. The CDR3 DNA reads TGTGCCAGCAGCTTAGTGGCTAGCGGGGGGGAAGCAGATACGCAGTATTTT. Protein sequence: CASSLVASGGEADTQYF.

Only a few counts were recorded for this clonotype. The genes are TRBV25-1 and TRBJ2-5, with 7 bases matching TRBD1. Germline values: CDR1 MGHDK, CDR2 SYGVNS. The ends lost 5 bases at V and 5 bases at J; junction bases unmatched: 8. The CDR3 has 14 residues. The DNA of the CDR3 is TGTGCCAGCAGTTTTACAGGGGTGGCGGAGACCCAGTACTTC. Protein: CASSFTGVAETQYF.